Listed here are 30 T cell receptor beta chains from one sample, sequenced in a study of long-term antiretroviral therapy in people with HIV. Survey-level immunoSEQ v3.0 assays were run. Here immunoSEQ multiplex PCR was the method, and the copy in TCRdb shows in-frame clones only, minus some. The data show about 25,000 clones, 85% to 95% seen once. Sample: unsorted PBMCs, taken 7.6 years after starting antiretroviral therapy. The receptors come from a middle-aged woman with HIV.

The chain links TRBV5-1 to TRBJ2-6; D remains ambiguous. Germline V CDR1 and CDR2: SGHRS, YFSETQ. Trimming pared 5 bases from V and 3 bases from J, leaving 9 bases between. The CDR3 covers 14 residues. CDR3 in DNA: TGCGCCAGCAGAGATGGGGATGGGGCCAACGTCCTGACTTTC. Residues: CASRDGDGANVLTF.

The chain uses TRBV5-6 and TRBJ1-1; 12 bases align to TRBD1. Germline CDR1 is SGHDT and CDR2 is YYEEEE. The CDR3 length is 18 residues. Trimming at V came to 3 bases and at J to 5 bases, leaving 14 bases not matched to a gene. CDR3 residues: CASSSNRDRGHRETEAFF. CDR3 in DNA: TGTGCCAGCAGCTCTAACCGGGACAGGGGGCACAGGGAAACTGAAGCTTTCTTT.

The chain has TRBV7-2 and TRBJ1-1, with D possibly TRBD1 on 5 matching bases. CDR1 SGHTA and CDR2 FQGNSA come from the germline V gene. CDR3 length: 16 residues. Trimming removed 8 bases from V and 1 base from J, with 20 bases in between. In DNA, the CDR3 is TGTGCCAGCCTTAGGGAGGGACTATTTAGGAACACTGAAGCTTTCTTT. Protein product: CASLREGLFRNTEAFF.

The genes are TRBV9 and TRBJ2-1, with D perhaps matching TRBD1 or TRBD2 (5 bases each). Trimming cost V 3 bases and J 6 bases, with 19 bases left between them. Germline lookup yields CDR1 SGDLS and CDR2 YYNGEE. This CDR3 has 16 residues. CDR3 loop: CASSARQIGSGNEQFF. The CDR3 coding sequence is TGTGCCAGCAGCGCCAGACAGATAGGGAGCGGCAATGAGCAGTTCTTC.

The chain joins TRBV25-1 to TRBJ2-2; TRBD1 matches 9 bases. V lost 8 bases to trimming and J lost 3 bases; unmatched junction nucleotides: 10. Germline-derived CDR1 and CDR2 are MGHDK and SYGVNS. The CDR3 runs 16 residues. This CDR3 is CASESTGGADTGELFF. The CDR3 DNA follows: TGTGCCAGCGAGTCAACAGGGGGCGCAGACACCGGGGAGCTGTTTTTT.

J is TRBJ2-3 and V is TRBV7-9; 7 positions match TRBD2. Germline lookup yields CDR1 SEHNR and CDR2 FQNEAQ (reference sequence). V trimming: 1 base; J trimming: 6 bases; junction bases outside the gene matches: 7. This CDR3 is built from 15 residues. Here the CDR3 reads CASSLDGGGRDTQYF. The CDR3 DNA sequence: TGTGCCAGCAGCTTAGACGGCGGGGGTAGGGATACGCAGTATTTT.

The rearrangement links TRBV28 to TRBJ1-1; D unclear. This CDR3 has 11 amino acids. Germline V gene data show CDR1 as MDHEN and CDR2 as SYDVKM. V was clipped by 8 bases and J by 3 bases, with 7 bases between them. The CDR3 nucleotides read TGTGCCAGCGAGGTGGACACTGAAGCTTTCTTT. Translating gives CASEVDTEAFF.

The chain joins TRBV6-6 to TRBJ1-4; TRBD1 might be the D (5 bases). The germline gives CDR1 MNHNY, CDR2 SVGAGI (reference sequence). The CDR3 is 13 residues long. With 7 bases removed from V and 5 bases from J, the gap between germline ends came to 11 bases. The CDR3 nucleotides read TGTGCCAGCAAACGGGGCGTGAATGAAAAACTGTTTTTT. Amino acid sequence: CASKRGVNEKLFF.

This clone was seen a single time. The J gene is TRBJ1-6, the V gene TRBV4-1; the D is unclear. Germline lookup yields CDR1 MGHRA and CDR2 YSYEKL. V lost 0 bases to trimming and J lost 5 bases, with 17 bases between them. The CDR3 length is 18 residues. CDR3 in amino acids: CASSQDLVLGRHNSPLHF. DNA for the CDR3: TGCGCCAGCAGCCAAGATCTGGTTTTGGGCAGGCATAATTCACCCCTCCACTTT.

In nucleotides, the CDR3 is TGTGCCAGCAGCCCTCGGACAGGGCCGCAGTACTATGGCTACACCTTC. Translation: CASSPRTGPQYYGYTF. This sequence joins TRBV7-8 and TRBJ1-2, with 8 bases fitting TRBD1. V trimming: 5 bases; J trimming: 3 bases; junction bases outside the gene matches: 11. This CDR3 spans 16 amino acids. The germline CDR1 and CDR2 sequences are SGHVS and FQNEAQ.

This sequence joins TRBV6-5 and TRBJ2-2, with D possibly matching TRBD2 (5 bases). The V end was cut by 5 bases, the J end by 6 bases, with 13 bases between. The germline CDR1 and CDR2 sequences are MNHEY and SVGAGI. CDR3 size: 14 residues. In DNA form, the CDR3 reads TGTGCCAGCAGTAGGGCCCCGCGGGCCGGGGAGCTGTTTTTT. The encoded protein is CASSRAPRAGELFF.

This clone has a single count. CDR3 coding DNA: TGTGCCAGCAGCTTAGGGCAGGGAGGGAACAATCAGCCCCAGCATTTT. It yields the protein CASSLGQGGNNQPQHF. The chain is built from TRBV7-9 and TRBJ1-5; tentative D call: TRBD1 (5 bases). The length of the CDR3 is 16 residues. The V and J ends lost 1 base and 3 bases respectively, with 13 bases between them. Germline lookup yields CDR1 SEHNR and CDR2 FQNEAQ (reference sequence).

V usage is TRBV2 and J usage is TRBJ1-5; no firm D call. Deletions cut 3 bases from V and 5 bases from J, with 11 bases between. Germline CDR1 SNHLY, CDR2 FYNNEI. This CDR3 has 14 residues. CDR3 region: CASSDTAVDQPQHF. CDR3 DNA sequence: TGTGCCAGCAGTGATACTGCTGTGGATCAGCCCCAGCATTTT. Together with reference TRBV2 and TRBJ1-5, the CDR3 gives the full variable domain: EPEVTQTPSHQVTQMGQEVILRCVPISNHLYFYWYRQILGQKVEFLVSFYNNEISEKSEIFDDQFSVERPDGSNFTLKIRSTKLEDSAMYFCASSDTAVDQPQHFGDGTRLSIL.

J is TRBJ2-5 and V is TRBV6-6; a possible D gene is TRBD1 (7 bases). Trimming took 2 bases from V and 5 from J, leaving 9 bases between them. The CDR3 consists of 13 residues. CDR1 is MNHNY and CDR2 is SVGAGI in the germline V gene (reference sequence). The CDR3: CASSYPGGETQYF. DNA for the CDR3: TGTGCCAGCAGTTACCCAGGGGGGGAGACCCAGTACTTC.

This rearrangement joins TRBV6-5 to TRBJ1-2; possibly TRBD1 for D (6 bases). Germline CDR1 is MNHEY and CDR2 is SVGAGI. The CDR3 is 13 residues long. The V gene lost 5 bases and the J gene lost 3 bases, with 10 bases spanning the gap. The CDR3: CASSAQGYYGYTF. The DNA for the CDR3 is TGTGCCAGCAGTGCACAGGGTTACTATGGCTACACCTTC.

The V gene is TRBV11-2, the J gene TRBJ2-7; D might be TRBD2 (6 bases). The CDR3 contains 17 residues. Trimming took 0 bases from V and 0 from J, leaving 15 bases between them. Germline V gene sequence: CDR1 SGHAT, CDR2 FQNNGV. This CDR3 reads CASSLDRVGGSSYEQYF. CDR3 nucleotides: TGTGCCAGCAGCTTAGATCGAGTGGGGGGAAGCTCCTACGAGCAGTACTTC.

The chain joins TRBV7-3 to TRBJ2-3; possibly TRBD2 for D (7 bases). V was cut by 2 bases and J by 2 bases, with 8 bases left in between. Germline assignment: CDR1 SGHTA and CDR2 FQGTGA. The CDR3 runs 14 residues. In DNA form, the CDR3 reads TGTGCCAGCAGCTTAGGGGGGGCCACAGATACGCAGTATTTT. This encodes CASSLGGATDTQYF.

In DNA form, the CDR3 reads TGTGCCAGCAGCGAGGGACTAGCGGGGGAAGAGACCCAGTACTTC. Translating gives CASSEGLAGEETQYF. The rearrangement joins TRBV9 to TRBJ2-5; 14 bases map to TRBD2. CDR1 is SGDLS, CDR2 YYNGEE, per germline. The CDR3 has 15 amino acids. Trimming at V came to 3 bases and at J to 3 bases, leaving 1 base not matched to a gene.

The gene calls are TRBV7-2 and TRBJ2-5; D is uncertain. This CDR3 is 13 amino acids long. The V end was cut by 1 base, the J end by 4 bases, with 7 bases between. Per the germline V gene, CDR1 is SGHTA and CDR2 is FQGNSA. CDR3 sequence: CASSLEGTETQYF. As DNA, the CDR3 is TGTGCCAGCAGCTTAGAGGGTACAGAGACCCAGTACTTC.

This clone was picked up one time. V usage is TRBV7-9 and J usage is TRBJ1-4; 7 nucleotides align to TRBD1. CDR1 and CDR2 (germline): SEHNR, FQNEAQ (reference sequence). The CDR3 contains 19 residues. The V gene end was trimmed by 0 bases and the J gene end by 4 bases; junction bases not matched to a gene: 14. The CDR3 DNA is TGTGCCAGCAGCTTAGCGAGACAGGGTACCGGCTGGGATAATGAAAAACTGTTTTTT. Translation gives CASSLARQGTGWDNEKLFF.

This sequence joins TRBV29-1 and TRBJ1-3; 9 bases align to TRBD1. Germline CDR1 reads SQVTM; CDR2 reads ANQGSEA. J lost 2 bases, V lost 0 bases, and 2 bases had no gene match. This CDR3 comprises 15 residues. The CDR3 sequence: CSVEDRDRAGNTIYF. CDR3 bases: TGCAGCGTTGAAGATCGGGACAGGGCTGGAAACACCATATATTTT.

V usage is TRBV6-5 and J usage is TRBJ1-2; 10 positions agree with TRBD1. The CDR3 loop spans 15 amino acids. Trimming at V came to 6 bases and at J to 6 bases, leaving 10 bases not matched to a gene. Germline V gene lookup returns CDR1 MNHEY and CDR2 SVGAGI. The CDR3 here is CASSPGGQGWNGYTF. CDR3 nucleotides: TGTGCCAGCAGCCCAGGGGGACAGGGGTGGAATGGCTACACCTTC.

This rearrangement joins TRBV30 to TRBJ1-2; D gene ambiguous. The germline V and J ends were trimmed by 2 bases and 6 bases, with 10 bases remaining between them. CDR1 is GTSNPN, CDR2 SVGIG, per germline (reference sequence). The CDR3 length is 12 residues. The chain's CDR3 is CAWSREWDGYTF. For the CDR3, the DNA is TGTGCCTGGAGTCGGGAATGGGATGGCTACACCTTC. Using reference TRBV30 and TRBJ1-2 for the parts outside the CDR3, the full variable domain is SQTIHQWPATLVQPVGSPLSLECTVEGTSNPNLYWYRQAAGRGLQLLFYSVGIGQISSEVPQNLSASRPQDRQFILSSKKLLLSDSGFYLCAWSREWDGYTFGSGTRLTVV.

In DNA, the CDR3 is TGTGCCAGCGGGAGATGGGACGGATCCTATAATTCACCCCTCCACTTT. Amino acids: CASGRWDGSYNSPLHF. The V gene is TRBV27, the J gene TRBJ1-6, with D possibly being TRBD1 (5 bases). Trimming took off 8 bases at V and 1 base at J, with 15 bases between the two ends. CDR3 length equals 16 residues. Germline CDR1 MNHEY, CDR2 SMNVEV (reference sequence).

CDR3 sequence reads: CASSFQQGSGYEQYF. For the CDR3, the DNA is TGTGCCAGCAGCTTTCAACAGGGGTCGGGGTACGAGCAGTACTTC. The J gene is TRBJ2-7, the V gene TRBV5-4; 7 bases map to TRBD1. Germline CDR1 SGHNT, CDR2 YYREEE (reference sequence). Losses at the gene ends were 2 bases for V and 4 bases for J; bases not matched to a gene: 9. The CDR3 length is 15 residues. The full variable domain, rest sourced from reference TRBV5-4 and TRBJ2-7, is ETGVTQSPTHLIKTRGQQVTLRCSSQSGHNTVSWYQQALGQGPQFIFQYYREEENGRGNFPPRFSGLQFPNYSSELNVNALELDDSALYLCASSFQQGSGYEQYFGPGTRLTVT.

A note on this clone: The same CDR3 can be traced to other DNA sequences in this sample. The CDR3 sequence is CSARGETEAFF. The CDR3 DNA sequence: TGCAGTGCTAGGGGGGAGACTGAAGCTTTCTTT. This chain joins TRBV20-1 and TRBJ1-1, with a possible D match to TRBD1 (5 bases). Trimming removed 3 bases from V and 5 bases from J, with 7 bases in between. Germline values: CDR1 DFQATT, CDR2 SNEGSKA (reference sequence). The CDR3 consists of 11 residues.

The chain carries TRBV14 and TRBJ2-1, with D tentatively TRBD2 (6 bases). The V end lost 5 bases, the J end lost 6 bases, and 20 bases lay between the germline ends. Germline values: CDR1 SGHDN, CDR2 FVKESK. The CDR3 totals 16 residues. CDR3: CASSEPGLPPGNEQFF. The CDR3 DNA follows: TGTGCCAGCAGCGAACCGGGACTTCCCCCGGGCAATGAGCAGTTCTTC.

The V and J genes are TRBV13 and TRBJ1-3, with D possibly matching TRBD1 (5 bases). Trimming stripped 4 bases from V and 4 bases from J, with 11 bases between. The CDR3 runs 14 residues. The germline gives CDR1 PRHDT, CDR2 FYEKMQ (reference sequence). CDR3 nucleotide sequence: TGTGCCAGCAGCTATAGGGGTTCCGGAAACACCATATATTTT. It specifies CASSYRGSGNTIYF.

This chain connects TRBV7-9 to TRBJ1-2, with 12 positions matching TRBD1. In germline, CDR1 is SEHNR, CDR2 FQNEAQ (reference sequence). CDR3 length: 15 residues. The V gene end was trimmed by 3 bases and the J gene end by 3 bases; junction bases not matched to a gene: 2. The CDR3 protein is CASSFGTGGDYGYTF. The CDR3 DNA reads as TGTGCCAGCAGCTTCGGGACAGGGGGCGACTATGGCTACACCTTC.

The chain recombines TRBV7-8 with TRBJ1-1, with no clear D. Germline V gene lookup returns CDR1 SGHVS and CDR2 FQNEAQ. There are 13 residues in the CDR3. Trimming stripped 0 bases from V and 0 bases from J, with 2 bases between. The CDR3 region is CASSLALNTEAFF. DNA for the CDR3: TGTGCCAGCAGCTTAGCCCTGAACACTGAAGCTTTCTTT.